This T cell receptor (beta chain) was observed in a study of molecular identifiers for immune sequencing clone quantification. One entry per CDR3 protein, called by TCRdb with MiXCR from the PCR reads. In the table there are about 510,000 distinct CDR3 sequences, less than 30% of which are singletons. What was sequenced was naive CD8+ T cells from blood, with Jurkat cell RNA spiked in. Subset indicated: FACS-sorted CD8+CD4-CCR7+CD45RA+ naive T cells. This receptor was identified in a human donor in good health. Some libraries in this study had Jurkat cell RNA spiked in.

This CDR3 reads CASSLSPGLYEQYF. CDR3 bases: TGTGCCAGCAGCTTATCCCCGGGTCTATACGAGCAGTACTTC. The rearrangement uses TRBV7-9 and TRBJ2-7; D uncertain. This CDR3 has 14 amino acids. The V gene lost 2 bases and the J gene lost 4 bases, with 12 bases spanning the gap. Germline-derived CDR1 and CDR2 are SEHNR and FQNEAQ (reference sequence). Together with reference TRBV7-9 and TRBJ2-7, the CDR3 gives the full variable domain: DTGVSQNPRHKITKRGQNVTFRCDPISEHNRLYWYRQTLGQGPEFLTYFQNEAQLEKSRLLSDRFSAERPKGSFSTLEIQRTEQGDSAMYLCASSLSPGLYEQYFGPGTRLTVT.